This T cell receptor (beta chain) was sequenced in a study of patients and donors after allogeneic stem cell transplantation. Trimming pared 2 bases from V and 2 bases from J, leaving 13 bases between. This CDR3 has 15 residues. TCRdb reprocessed the RT-PCR reads via MiXCR and lists one record per CDR3 protein. The sample lists about a million distinct CDR3 sequences, approximately 18% seen once, with 5% to 6.5% in the top ten. In this sample, this clonotype turned up a few times. Sequences were obtained from blood, either unsorted or a sorted T cell fraction (not recorded which). The chain recombines TRBV12-3 or TRBV12-4 with TRBJ2-7; unclear D gene. This TCR came from a human donor who was either an allogeneic HSCT recipient or a stem cell or donor lymphocyte infusion donor (not recorded which). It is not recorded whose cells these are; they may come from a transplant donor. The CDR3 nucleotides read TGTGCCAGCAGTTTAAGTATCCAGAACACCTACGAGCAGTACTTC. Translating gives CASSLSIQNTYEQYF.